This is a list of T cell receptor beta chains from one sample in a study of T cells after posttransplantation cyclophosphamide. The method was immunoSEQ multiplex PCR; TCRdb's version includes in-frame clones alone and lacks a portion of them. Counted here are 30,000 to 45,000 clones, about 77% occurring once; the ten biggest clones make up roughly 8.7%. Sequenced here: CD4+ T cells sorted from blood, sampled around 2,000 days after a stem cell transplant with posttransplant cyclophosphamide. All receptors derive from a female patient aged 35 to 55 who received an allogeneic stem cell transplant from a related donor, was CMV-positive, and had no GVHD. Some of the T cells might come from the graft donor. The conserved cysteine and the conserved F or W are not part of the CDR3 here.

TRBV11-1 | ASSLGDSSGEQY
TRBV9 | ASSSRTGVYGNTIY
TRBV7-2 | ASTRRGGTEAF
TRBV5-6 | ASSFEPYEQY
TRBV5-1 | ASKGATATNTGELF
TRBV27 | ASSFGLAGGPTDTQY
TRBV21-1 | ASSNTPLQRGTGDGYT
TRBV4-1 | ASSQPGQKSSTDTQY
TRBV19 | ASSIPTRNEQF
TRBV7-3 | ASSFRDRGGTGELF
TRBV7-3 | ASSLAGGGTEAF
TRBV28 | ASRTGAIQPQH
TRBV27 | ASSALGSANEKLF
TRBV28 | ASSFVDSKYQETQY